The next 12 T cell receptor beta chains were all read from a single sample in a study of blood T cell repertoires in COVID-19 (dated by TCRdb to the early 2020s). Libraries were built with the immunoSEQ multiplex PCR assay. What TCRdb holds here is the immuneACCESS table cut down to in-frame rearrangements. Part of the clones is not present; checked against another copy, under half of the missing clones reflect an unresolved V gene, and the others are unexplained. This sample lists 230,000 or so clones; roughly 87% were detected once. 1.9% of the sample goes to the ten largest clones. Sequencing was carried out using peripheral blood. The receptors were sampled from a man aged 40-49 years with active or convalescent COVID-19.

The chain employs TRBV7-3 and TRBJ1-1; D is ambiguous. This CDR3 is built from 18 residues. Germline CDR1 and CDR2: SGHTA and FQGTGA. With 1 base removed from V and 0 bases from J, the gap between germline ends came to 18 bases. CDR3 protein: CASSLKGSGPKMNTEAFF. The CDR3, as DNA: TGTGCCAGCAGCTTAAAAGGCAGCGGGCCAAAGATGAACACTGAAGCTTTCTTT.

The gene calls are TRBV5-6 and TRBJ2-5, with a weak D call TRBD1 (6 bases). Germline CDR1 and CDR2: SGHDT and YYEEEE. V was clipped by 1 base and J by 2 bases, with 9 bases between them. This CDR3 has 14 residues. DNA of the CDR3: TGTGCCAGCAGCTTGACCCAGGGGCAAGAGACCCAGTACTTC. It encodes CASSLTQGQETQYF. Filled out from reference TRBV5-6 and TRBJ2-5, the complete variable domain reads DAGVTQSPTHLIKTRGQQVTLRCSPKSGHDTVSWYQQALGQGPQFIFQYYEEEERQRGNFPDRFSGHQFPNYSSELNVNALLLGDSALYLCASSLTQGQETQYFGPGTRLLVL.

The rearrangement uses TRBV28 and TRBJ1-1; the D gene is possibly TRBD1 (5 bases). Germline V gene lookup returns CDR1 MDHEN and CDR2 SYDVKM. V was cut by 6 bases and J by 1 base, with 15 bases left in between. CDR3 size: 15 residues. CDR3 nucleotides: TGTGCCAGCAGGGAGGAGGGCCAGGGGAACACTGAAGCTTTCTTT. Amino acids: CASREEGQGNTEAFF.

CDR3 nucleotide sequence: TGTGCCAGCAGGGGAAGTGGCAGGGTATTGAACGAGCAGTACTTC. Protein sequence: CASRGSGRVLNEQYF. The chain links TRBV27 to TRBJ2-7; tentatively, D is TRBD1 (5 bases). Germline V CDR1 and CDR2: MNHEY, SMNVEV (reference sequence). Between the trimmed V and J ends, which lost 6 bases and 5 bases, there was a span of 20 bases. The CDR3 has 15 residues.

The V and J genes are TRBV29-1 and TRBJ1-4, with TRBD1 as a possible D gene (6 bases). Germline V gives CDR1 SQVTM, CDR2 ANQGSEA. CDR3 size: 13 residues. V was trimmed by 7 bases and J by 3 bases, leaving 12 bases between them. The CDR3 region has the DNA TGCAGCGCCCATACAGGGCCTAATGAAAAACTGTTTTTT. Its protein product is CSAHTGPNEKLFF.

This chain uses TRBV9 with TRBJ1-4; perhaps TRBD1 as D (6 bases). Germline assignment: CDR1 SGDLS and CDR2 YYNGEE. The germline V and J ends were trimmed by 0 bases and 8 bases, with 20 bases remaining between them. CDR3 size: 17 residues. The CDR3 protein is CASSVAGGGQWEEKLFF. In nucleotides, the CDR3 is TGTGCCAGCAGCGTAGCGGGAGGGGGGCAGTGGGAAGAAAAACTGTTTTTT. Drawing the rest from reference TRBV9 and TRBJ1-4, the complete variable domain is DSGVTQTPKHLITATGQRVTLRCSPRSGDLSVYWYQQSLDQGLQFLIQYYNGEERAKGNILERFSAQQFPDLHSELNLSSLELGDSALYFCASSVAGGGQWEEKLFFGSGTQLSVL.

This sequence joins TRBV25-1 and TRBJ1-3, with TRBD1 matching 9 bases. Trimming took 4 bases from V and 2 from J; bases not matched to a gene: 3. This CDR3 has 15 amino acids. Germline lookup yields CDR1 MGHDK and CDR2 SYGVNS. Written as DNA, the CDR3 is TGTGCCAGCAGTGTCCGGGACAGGGCTGGAAACACCATATATTTT. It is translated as CASSVRDRAGNTIYF.

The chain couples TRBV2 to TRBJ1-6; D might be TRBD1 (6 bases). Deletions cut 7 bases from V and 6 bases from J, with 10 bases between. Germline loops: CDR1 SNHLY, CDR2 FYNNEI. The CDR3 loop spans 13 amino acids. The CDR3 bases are TGTGCCAGCAAGGACAGAGTTAATTCACCCCTCCACTTT. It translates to CASKDRVNSPLHF.

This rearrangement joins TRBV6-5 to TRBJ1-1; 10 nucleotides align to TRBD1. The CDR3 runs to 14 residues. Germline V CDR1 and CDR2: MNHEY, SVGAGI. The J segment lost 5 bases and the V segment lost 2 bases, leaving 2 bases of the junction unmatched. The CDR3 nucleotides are TGTGCCAGCAGTTACGGACAGGGGGGGACTGAAGCTTTCTTT. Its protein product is CASSYGQGGTEAFF.

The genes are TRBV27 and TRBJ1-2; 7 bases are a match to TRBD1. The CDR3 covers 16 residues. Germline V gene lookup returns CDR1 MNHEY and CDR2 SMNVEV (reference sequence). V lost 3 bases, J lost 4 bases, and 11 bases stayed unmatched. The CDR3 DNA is TGTGCCAGCAGTTTCTCCCCAGGGGGATGGGGCTATGGCTACACCTTC. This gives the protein CASSFSPGGWGYGYTF.

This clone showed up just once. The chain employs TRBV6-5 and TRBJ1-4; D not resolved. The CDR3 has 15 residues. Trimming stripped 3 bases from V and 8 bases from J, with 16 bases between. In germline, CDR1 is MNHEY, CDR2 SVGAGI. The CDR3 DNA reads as TGTGCCAGCAGTTATTATTATCTCTCGGGGGAAAAACTGTTTTTT. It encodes CASSYYYLSGEKLFF.

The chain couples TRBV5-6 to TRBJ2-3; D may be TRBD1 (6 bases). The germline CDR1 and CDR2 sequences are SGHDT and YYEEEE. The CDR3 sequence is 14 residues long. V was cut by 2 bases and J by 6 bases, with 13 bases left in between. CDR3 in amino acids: CASSLGTTGDTQYF. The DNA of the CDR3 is TGTGCCAGCAGCTTAGGGACAACCGGGGATACGCAGTATTTT. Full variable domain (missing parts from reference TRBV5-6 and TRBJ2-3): DAGVTQSPTHLIKTRGQQVTLRCSPKSGHDTVSWYQQALGQGPQFIFQYYEEEERQRGNFPDRFSGHQFPNYSSELNVNALLLGDSALYLCASSLGTTGDTQYFGPGTRLTVL.